The 27 T cell receptor beta chains given below trace back to one sample, sequenced in a study of T cells in Graves' hyperthyroidism and ophthalmopathy. Amplification of TCR beta CDR3 regions used RNA as the template. The study used the HTBI primer set for a first-round RT-PCR of the TCR CDR3. Via MiXCR, TCRdb re-called the multiplex PCR reads, giving one row per CDR3 protein. The repertoire holds approximately 490,000 distinct CDR3 sequences, with 22% as singletons. Sequencing was carried out using blood. Receptors were obtained from a woman between 65 and 79 years old with Graves' ophthalmopathy.

Only a few counts were recorded for this clonotype. This chain connects TRBV3-1 to TRBJ2-2; 12 nucleotides agree with TRBD2. The CDR3 sequence is 16 residues long. V gave up 2 bases and J gave up 8 bases; unmatched junction bases: 6. The germline V gene has CDR1 LGHDT and CDR2 YNNKEL (reference sequence). This CDR3 is CASSQTTSGRSGELFF. The CDR3 coding sequence is TGTGCCAGCAGCCAAACTACTAGCGGGAGGTCAGGGGAGCTGTTTTTT.

This clonotype was observed at least ten times. The chain is built from TRBV27 and TRBJ2-1; TRBD1 aligns across 9 bases. The CDR3 is made up of 16 amino acids. CDR1 is MNHEY, CDR2 SMNVEV, per germline (reference sequence). V shed 6 bases, J shed 7 bases, and the junction held 13 bases outside the gene matches. CDR3 sequence reads: CASSYTPPGQGNEQFF. Written as DNA, the CDR3 is TGTGCCAGCAGCTATACCCCTCCGGGACAGGGTAATGAGCAGTTCTTC.

On this clonotype itself: Given a much more abundant clone one base away, this may be a read error. The chain joins TRBV28 to TRBJ2-1, with a possible D match to TRBD1 (5 bases). The length of the CDR3 is 13 residues. V was clipped by 7 bases and J by 4 bases, with 11 bases between them. Germline V CDR1 and CDR2: MDHEN, SYDVKM. Written as DNA, the CDR3 is TGTGCCAGCATCGGACACGCTTACAATGAGCAGTTCTTC. Translation gives CASIGHAYNEQFF.

This clonotype appeared many times. The chain is built from TRBV3-1 and TRBJ1-1; D remains unclear. This CDR3 is built from 14 residues. V shed 2 bases and J shed 1 base, with 8 bases lying between them. Looked up from germline, CDR1 is LGHDT and CDR2 is YNNKEL (reference sequence). The CDR3 nucleotides are TGTGCCAGCAGCCAATCTGACAAGAACACTGAAGCTTTCTTT. Translation gives CASSQSDKNTEAFF.

A note on this clonotype: Its ends do not fully match the called genes, so a read error is possible. The genes are TRBV25-1 and TRBJ1-6; a weak D match, TRBD1 (5 bases). The CDR3 length is 14 residues. CDR1 is MGHDK and CDR2 is SYGVNS in the germline V gene. CDR3 residues: CASRESTYNSPLHF. The CDR3 nucleotides are TGTGCTAGCAGGGAATCCACTTATAATTCACCCCTCCACTTT.

In its sample, this clonotype was seen a few times. This chain joins TRBV11-2 and TRBJ2-7; 11 bases agree with TRBD2. J lost 0 bases, V lost 0 bases, and 7 bases had no gene match. The CDR3 extends over 18 amino acids. Germline lookup yields CDR1 SGHAT and CDR2 FQNNGV. In DNA, the CDR3 is TGTGCCAGCAGCTTAGAATGGAAGGGACTAGCGGACTCCTACGAGCAGTACTTC. Amino acid sequence: CASSLEWKGLADSYEQYF.

The gene calls are TRBV15 and TRBJ1-6; tentatively, D is TRBD1 (5 bases). Germline CDR1 is LNHNV and CDR2 is YYDKDF (reference sequence). CDR3 length: 14 residues. Trimming stripped 1 base from V and 10 bases from J, with 11 bases between. The CDR3 protein is CATSRVGVESPLHF. The CDR3 DNA is TGTGCCACCAGCAGAGTAGGGGTAGAGTCACCCCTCCACTTT.

The rearrangement links TRBV12-3 or TRBV12-4 to TRBJ2-1, with D tentatively TRBD1 (8 bases). This CDR3 is 16 amino acids long. V was cut by 6 bases and J by 7 bases, with 22 bases left in between. The DNA for the CDR3 is TGTGCCAGCAGCCTTACAGGGGGGGCGGGTTTGAATGAGCAGTTCTTC. Translated, it gives CASSLTGGAGLNEQFF.

The chain carries TRBV3-1 and TRBJ1-5; 11 bases map to TRBD1. Trimming at V came to 1 base and at J to 4 bases, leaving 3 bases not matched to a gene. The CDR3 sequence is 16 residues long. The germline CDR1 and CDR2 sequences are LGHDT and YNNKEL (reference sequence). DNA for the CDR3: TGTGCCAGCAGCCAAGGGACAGGGGGCATGAATCAGCCCCAGCATTTT. It yields the protein CASSQGTGGMNQPQHF.

This clonotype came up a few times. This sequence joins TRBV19 and TRBJ1-2, with a weak D call TRBD1 (5 bases). This CDR3 has 13 residues. Looked up from germline, CDR1 is LNHDA and CDR2 is SQIVND (reference sequence). V dropped 5 bases and J dropped 2 bases, with 9 bases sitting between them. The CDR3 spells CASSREGNYGYTF. The CDR3 DNA reads TGTGCCAGTAGTCGCGAGGGGAACTATGGCTACACCTTC.

J is TRBJ1-2 and V is TRBV20-1, with D perhaps matching TRBD1 (5 bases). This CDR3 spans 18 amino acids. In germline, CDR1 is DFQATT, CDR2 SNEGSKA (reference sequence). The ends were cut back, 1 base at V and 0 bases at J, with 21 bases in the middle. The CDR3 bases are TGCAGTGCTAGAGTGCCCGCGGGGGTAACGGGGGCTAACTATGGCTACACCTTC. Translating gives CSARVPAGVTGANYGYTF.

The rearrangement uses TRBV20-1 and TRBJ2-3; D unresolved. There are 13 residues in the CDR3. The germline V gene encodes CDR1 DFQATT and CDR2 SNEGSKA (reference sequence). V lost 4 bases to trimming and J lost 3 bases, with 11 bases between them. CDR3 protein: CSATVLGTDTQYF. The CDR3 coding sequence is TGCAGTGCTACCGTCTTGGGGACAGATACGCAGTATTTT.

This clonotype was observed many times. The chain employs TRBV7-3 and TRBJ1-1; no reliable D call. The germline V and J ends were trimmed by 4 bases and 0 bases, with 12 bases remaining between them. The CDR3 is 15 residues long. Germline CDR1 reads SGHTA; CDR2 reads FQGTGA. CDR3 nucleotides: TGTGCCAGCAGCTGCCGGCTGACGGTGAACACTGAAGCTTTCTTT. It codes for CASSCRLTVNTEAFF.

This chain links TRBV20-1 with TRBJ1-6; tentative D call: TRBD1 (5 bases). CDR1 and CDR2 (germline): DFQATT, SNEGSKA (reference sequence). The CDR3 loop spans 16 amino acids. V was shortened by 5 bases and J by 0 bases, with 14 bases between the two germline ends. CDR3 sequence (DNA): TGCAGTGCTCGGGACGGAGGGAGCTCCTATAATTCACCCCTCCACTTT. It is translated as CSARDGGSSYNSPLHF.

The sample holds a few counts of this clonotype. This sequence joins TRBV6-1 and TRBJ1-6; the match to TRBD1 covers 8 bases. V shed 8 bases and J 11 bases; nucleotides not matched to a gene: 8. The CDR3 totals 13 residues. Germline V gene data show CDR1 as MNHNS and CDR2 as SASEGT. The CDR3 DNA reads as TGTGCCAGCGGACAGGGTTTGGGTGCACCCCTCCACTTT. Its protein is CASGQGLGAPLHF.

The chain joins TRBV29-1 to TRBJ1-2, with a possible D match to TRBD1 (5 bases). The CDR3 loop spans 13 amino acids. Per the germline V gene, CDR1 is SQVTM and CDR2 is ANQGSEA. Trimming stripped 4 bases from V and 7 bases from J, with 16 bases between. The CDR3: CSVVTDSISGYTF. The CDR3 DNA is TGCAGCGTTGTGACAGACTCTATCAGTGGCTACACCTTC.

This clonotype was recorded at least ten times. The rearrangement uses TRBV2 and TRBJ2-4, with D possibly TRBD1 on 6 matching bases. CDR3 length: 15 residues. Trimming removed 6 bases at V and 2 bases at J, with 14 bases between. The germline gives CDR1 SNHLY, CDR2 FYNNEI. CDR3 in amino acids: CASSGQTTTKNIQYF. For the CDR3, the DNA is TGTGCCAGCAGCGGACAGACGACGACCAAAAACATTCAGTACTTC.

This clonotype was seen many times. The chain joins TRBV20-1 to TRBJ1-4; D not resolved. Trimming removed 0 bases at V and 5 bases at J, with 7 bases between. CDR1 is DFQATT and CDR2 is SNEGSKA in the germline V gene (reference sequence). This CDR3 is built from 13 residues. CDR3 in amino acids: CSARDVQNEKLFF. The CDR3 DNA reads TGCAGTGCTAGAGATGTACAGAATGAAAAACTGTTTTTT.

The V and J genes are TRBV3-1 and TRBJ2-3; the D is unclear. Trimming took 0 bases from V and 2 from J, leaving 15 bases between them. Germline V gene data show CDR1 as LGHDT and CDR2 as YNNKEL (reference sequence). The CDR3 consists of 17 residues. Here the CDR3 reads CASSQEGPPIITDTQYF. The CDR3 bases are TGTGCCAGCAGCCAAGAAGGGCCTCCGATAATCACAGATACGCAGTATTTT.

A few counts support this clonotype. The chain has TRBV24-1 and TRBJ2-1; tentative D call: TRBD1 (6 bases). V was shortened by 5 bases and J by 6 bases, with 10 bases between the two germline ends. Germline V gene data show CDR1 as KGHDR and CDR2 as SFDVKD. The CDR3 covers 13 residues. The CDR3 DNA reads TGTGCCACCAGTGGACAGGATTCCAATGAGCAGTTCTTC. It codes for CATSGQDSNEQFF.

This clonotype has only one observation. V and J are TRBV4-2 and TRBJ2-2, with D maybe TRBD2 (6 bases). The CDR3 has 17 amino acids. V dropped 0 bases and J dropped 4 bases, with 15 bases sitting between them. The germline V gene has CDR1 LGHNA and CDR2 YNFKEQ. The CDR3 is CASSQDQAGSGTGELFF. DNA of the CDR3: TGTGCCAGCAGCCAAGATCAGGCGGGATCGGGCACCGGGGAGCTGTTTTTT.

Ten or more counts support this clonotype. The V gene is TRBV10-1, the J gene TRBJ1-1, with D unclear. This CDR3 region has 12 residues. V was clipped by 2 bases and J by 5 bases, with 6 bases between them. CDR1 is WNHNN and CDR2 is SYGVQD in the germline V gene (reference sequence). CDR3 amino acids: CASSEDKTEAFF. In nucleotides, the CDR3 is TGCGCCAGCAGTGAGGACAAGACTGAAGCTTTCTTT.

The chain has TRBV30 and TRBJ1-1; no reliable D call. Germline CDR1 is GTSNPN and CDR2 is SVGIG (reference sequence). The CDR3 is 14 amino acids. Deletions cut 2 bases from V and 4 bases from J, with 14 bases between. This CDR3 reads CAWSPQSTGTEAFF. CDR3 DNA sequence: TGTGCCTGGAGTCCCCAATCGACCGGCACTGAAGCTTTCTTT.

V usage is TRBV5-1 and J usage is TRBJ2-1, with D possibly being TRBD2 (5 bases). The CDR3 is 14 residues long. Germline CDR1 SGHRS, CDR2 YFSETQ. Between the trimmed V and J ends, which lost 5 bases and 0 bases, there was a span of 9 bases. This CDR3 is CASSVDFSYNEQFF. The CDR3 nucleotides are TGCGCCAGCAGTGTGGACTTCTCCTACAATGAGCAGTTCTTC.

The rearrangement links TRBV7-2 to TRBJ2-7, with D maybe TRBD1 (5 bases). This CDR3 is 14 amino acids long. Germline V gene sequence: CDR1 SGHTA, CDR2 FQGNSA. V lost 2 bases, J lost 3 bases, and 11 bases lay in between. The CDR3 here is CASSLTTGYYEQYF. DNA for the CDR3: TGTGCCAGCAGCTTAACTACAGGCTACTACGAGCAGTACTTC.

This clonotype was found many times. The genes are TRBV20-1 and TRBJ2-1; 16 bases are a match to TRBD2. Per germline, CDR1 DFQATT and CDR2 SNEGSKA (reference sequence). J was trimmed by 7 bases and V by 5 bases; bases with no gene match: 14. The CDR3 sequence is 18 residues long. The CDR3: CSADPGLAGGPSGNEQFF. CDR3 DNA: TGCAGTGCTGACCCGGGACTAGCGGGAGGGCCTAGCGGGAATGAGCAGTTCTTC.

V and J are TRBV20-1 and TRBJ2-3, with D tentatively TRBD1 (5 bases). Trimming removed 6 bases from V and 6 bases from J, with 16 bases in between. This CDR3 has 13 residues. The germline V gene has CDR1 DFQATT and CDR2 SNEGSKA (reference sequence). As DNA, the CDR3 is TGCAGTGCGGCGGATACCTCAGGGGATACGCAGTATTTT. Its translation is CSAADTSGDTQYF.